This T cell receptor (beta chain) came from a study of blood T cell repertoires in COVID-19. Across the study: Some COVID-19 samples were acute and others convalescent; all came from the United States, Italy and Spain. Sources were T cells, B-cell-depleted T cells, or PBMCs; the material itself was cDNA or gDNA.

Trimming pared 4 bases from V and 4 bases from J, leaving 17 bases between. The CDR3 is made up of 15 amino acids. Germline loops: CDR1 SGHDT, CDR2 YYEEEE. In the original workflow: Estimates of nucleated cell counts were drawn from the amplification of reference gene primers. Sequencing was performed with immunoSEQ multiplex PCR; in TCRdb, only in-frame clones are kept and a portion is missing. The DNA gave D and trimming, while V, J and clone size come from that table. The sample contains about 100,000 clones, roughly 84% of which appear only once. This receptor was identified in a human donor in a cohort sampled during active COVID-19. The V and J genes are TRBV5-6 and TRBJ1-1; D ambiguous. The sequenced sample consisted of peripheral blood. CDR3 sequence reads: CASSGGSGVRTEAFF. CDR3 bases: TGTGCCAGCAGCGGAGGGAGTGGGGTTCGCACTGAAGCTTTCTTT.